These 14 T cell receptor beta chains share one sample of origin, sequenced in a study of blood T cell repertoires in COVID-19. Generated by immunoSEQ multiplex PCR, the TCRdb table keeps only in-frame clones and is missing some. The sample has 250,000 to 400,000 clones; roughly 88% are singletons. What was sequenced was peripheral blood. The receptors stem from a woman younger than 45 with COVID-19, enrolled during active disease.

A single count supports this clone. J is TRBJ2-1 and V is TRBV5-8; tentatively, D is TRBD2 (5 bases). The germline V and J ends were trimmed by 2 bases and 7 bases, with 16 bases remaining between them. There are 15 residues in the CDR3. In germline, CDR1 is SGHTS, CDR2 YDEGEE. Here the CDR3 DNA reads TGTGCCAGCAGCTTTGGACGGGCCAGAGGGAATGAGCAGTTCTTC. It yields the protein CASSFGRARGNEQFF.

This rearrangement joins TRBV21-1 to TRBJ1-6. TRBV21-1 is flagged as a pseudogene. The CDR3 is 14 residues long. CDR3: CASSKGVRGAPLHF. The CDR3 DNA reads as TGTGCCAGCAGCAAAGGTGTTCGGGGTGCACCCCTCCACTTT.

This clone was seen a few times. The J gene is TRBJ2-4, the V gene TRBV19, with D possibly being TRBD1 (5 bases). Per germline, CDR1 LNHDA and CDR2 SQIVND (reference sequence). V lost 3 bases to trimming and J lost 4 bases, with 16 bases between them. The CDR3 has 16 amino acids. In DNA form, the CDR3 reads TGTGCCAGTAGTATCATTGTAGGGCAGGGTAAAAACATTCAGTACTTC. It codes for CASSIIVGQGKNIQYF.

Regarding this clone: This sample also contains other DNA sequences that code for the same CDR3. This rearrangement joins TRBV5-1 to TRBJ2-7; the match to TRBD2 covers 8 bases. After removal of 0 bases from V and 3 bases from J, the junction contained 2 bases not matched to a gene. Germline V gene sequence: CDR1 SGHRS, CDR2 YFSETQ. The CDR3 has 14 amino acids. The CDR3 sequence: CASSLAGGDYEQYF. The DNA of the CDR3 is TGCGCCAGCAGCTTGGCCGGGGGGGACTACGAGCAGTACTTC.

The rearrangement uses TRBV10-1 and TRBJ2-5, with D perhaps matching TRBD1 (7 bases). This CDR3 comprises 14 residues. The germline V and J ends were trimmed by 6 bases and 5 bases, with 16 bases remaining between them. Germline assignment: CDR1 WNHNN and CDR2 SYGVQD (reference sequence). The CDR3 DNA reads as TGCGCCAGCAGAGGAGGGGACAGCAGGGAGACCCAGTACTTC. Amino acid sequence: CASRGGDSRETQYF.

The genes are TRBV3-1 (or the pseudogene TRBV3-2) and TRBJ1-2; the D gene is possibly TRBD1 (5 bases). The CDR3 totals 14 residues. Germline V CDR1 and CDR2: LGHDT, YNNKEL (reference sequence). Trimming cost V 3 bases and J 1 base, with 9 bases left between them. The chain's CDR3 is CASSQDDSNYGYTF. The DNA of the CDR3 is TGTGCCAGCAGCCAGGACGACAGTAACTATGGCTACACCTTC.

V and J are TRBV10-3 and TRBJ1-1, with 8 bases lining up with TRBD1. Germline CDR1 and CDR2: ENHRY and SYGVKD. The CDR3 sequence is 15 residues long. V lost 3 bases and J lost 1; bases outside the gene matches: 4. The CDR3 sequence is CAISEIGTGNTEAFF. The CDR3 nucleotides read TGTGCCATCAGTGAAATCGGGACAGGGAACACTGAAGCTTTCTTT.

The DNA for the CDR3 is TGTGCCAGCAGCCGCTATCGGACAGGGGGCACCGGGGAGCTGTTTTTT. Its translation: CASSRYRTGGTGELFF. The rearrangement joins TRBV14 to TRBJ2-2; 10 bases line up with TRBD1. The V gene's germline CDR1 is SGHDN and CDR2 FVKESK. The CDR3 spans 16 residues. With V trimmed by 4 bases and J by 4 bases, 6 bases remained unmatched.

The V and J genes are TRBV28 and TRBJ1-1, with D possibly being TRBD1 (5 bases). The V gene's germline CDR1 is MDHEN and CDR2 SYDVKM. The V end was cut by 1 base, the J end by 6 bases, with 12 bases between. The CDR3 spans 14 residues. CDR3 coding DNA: TGTGCCAGCAGTTTATCACAGGCGGTCGCTGAAGCTTTCTTT. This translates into CASSLSQAVAEAFF.

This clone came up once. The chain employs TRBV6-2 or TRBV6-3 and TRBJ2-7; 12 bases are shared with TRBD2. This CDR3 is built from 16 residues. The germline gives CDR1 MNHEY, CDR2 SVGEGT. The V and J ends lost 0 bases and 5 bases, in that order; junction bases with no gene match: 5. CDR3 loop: CASSYSDGLAGHEQYF. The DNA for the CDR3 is TGTGCCAGCAGTTACTCAGATGGACTAGCGGGACACGAGCAGTACTTC.

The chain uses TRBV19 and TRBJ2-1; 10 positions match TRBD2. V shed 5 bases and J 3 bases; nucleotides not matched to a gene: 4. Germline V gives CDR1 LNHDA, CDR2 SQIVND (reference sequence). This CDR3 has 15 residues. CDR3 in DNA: TGTGCCAGTAGTGCTAGCGGGAGTTACTACAATGAGCAGTTCTTC. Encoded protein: CASSASGSYYNEQFF.

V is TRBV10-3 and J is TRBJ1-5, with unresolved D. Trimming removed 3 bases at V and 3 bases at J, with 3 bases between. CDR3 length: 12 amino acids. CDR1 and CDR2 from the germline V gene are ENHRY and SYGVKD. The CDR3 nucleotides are TGTGCCATCAGTGACAACAATCAGCCCCAGCATTTT. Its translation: CAISDNNQPQHF.

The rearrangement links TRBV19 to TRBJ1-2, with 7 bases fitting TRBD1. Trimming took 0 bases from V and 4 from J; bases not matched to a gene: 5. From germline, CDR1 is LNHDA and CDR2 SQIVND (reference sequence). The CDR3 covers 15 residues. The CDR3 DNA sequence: TGTGCCAGTAGTATAGATCTACAGGGGATCTATGGCTACACCTTC. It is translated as CASSIDLQGIYGYTF.

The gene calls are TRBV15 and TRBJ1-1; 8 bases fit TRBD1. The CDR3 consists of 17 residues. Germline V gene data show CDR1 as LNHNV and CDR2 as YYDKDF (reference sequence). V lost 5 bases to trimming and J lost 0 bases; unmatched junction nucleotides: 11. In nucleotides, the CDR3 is TGTGCCACCAGCCGAGGTATCGAGGACAGGGTGAACACTGAAGCTTTCTTT. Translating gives CATSRGIEDRVNTEAFF. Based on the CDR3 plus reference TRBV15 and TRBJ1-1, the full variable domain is DAMVIQNPRYQVTQFGKPVTLSCSQTLNHNVMYWYQQKSSQAPKLLFHYYDKDFNNEADTPDNFQSRRPNTSFCFLDIRSPGLGDTAMYLCATSRGIEDRVNTEAFFGQGTRLTVV.